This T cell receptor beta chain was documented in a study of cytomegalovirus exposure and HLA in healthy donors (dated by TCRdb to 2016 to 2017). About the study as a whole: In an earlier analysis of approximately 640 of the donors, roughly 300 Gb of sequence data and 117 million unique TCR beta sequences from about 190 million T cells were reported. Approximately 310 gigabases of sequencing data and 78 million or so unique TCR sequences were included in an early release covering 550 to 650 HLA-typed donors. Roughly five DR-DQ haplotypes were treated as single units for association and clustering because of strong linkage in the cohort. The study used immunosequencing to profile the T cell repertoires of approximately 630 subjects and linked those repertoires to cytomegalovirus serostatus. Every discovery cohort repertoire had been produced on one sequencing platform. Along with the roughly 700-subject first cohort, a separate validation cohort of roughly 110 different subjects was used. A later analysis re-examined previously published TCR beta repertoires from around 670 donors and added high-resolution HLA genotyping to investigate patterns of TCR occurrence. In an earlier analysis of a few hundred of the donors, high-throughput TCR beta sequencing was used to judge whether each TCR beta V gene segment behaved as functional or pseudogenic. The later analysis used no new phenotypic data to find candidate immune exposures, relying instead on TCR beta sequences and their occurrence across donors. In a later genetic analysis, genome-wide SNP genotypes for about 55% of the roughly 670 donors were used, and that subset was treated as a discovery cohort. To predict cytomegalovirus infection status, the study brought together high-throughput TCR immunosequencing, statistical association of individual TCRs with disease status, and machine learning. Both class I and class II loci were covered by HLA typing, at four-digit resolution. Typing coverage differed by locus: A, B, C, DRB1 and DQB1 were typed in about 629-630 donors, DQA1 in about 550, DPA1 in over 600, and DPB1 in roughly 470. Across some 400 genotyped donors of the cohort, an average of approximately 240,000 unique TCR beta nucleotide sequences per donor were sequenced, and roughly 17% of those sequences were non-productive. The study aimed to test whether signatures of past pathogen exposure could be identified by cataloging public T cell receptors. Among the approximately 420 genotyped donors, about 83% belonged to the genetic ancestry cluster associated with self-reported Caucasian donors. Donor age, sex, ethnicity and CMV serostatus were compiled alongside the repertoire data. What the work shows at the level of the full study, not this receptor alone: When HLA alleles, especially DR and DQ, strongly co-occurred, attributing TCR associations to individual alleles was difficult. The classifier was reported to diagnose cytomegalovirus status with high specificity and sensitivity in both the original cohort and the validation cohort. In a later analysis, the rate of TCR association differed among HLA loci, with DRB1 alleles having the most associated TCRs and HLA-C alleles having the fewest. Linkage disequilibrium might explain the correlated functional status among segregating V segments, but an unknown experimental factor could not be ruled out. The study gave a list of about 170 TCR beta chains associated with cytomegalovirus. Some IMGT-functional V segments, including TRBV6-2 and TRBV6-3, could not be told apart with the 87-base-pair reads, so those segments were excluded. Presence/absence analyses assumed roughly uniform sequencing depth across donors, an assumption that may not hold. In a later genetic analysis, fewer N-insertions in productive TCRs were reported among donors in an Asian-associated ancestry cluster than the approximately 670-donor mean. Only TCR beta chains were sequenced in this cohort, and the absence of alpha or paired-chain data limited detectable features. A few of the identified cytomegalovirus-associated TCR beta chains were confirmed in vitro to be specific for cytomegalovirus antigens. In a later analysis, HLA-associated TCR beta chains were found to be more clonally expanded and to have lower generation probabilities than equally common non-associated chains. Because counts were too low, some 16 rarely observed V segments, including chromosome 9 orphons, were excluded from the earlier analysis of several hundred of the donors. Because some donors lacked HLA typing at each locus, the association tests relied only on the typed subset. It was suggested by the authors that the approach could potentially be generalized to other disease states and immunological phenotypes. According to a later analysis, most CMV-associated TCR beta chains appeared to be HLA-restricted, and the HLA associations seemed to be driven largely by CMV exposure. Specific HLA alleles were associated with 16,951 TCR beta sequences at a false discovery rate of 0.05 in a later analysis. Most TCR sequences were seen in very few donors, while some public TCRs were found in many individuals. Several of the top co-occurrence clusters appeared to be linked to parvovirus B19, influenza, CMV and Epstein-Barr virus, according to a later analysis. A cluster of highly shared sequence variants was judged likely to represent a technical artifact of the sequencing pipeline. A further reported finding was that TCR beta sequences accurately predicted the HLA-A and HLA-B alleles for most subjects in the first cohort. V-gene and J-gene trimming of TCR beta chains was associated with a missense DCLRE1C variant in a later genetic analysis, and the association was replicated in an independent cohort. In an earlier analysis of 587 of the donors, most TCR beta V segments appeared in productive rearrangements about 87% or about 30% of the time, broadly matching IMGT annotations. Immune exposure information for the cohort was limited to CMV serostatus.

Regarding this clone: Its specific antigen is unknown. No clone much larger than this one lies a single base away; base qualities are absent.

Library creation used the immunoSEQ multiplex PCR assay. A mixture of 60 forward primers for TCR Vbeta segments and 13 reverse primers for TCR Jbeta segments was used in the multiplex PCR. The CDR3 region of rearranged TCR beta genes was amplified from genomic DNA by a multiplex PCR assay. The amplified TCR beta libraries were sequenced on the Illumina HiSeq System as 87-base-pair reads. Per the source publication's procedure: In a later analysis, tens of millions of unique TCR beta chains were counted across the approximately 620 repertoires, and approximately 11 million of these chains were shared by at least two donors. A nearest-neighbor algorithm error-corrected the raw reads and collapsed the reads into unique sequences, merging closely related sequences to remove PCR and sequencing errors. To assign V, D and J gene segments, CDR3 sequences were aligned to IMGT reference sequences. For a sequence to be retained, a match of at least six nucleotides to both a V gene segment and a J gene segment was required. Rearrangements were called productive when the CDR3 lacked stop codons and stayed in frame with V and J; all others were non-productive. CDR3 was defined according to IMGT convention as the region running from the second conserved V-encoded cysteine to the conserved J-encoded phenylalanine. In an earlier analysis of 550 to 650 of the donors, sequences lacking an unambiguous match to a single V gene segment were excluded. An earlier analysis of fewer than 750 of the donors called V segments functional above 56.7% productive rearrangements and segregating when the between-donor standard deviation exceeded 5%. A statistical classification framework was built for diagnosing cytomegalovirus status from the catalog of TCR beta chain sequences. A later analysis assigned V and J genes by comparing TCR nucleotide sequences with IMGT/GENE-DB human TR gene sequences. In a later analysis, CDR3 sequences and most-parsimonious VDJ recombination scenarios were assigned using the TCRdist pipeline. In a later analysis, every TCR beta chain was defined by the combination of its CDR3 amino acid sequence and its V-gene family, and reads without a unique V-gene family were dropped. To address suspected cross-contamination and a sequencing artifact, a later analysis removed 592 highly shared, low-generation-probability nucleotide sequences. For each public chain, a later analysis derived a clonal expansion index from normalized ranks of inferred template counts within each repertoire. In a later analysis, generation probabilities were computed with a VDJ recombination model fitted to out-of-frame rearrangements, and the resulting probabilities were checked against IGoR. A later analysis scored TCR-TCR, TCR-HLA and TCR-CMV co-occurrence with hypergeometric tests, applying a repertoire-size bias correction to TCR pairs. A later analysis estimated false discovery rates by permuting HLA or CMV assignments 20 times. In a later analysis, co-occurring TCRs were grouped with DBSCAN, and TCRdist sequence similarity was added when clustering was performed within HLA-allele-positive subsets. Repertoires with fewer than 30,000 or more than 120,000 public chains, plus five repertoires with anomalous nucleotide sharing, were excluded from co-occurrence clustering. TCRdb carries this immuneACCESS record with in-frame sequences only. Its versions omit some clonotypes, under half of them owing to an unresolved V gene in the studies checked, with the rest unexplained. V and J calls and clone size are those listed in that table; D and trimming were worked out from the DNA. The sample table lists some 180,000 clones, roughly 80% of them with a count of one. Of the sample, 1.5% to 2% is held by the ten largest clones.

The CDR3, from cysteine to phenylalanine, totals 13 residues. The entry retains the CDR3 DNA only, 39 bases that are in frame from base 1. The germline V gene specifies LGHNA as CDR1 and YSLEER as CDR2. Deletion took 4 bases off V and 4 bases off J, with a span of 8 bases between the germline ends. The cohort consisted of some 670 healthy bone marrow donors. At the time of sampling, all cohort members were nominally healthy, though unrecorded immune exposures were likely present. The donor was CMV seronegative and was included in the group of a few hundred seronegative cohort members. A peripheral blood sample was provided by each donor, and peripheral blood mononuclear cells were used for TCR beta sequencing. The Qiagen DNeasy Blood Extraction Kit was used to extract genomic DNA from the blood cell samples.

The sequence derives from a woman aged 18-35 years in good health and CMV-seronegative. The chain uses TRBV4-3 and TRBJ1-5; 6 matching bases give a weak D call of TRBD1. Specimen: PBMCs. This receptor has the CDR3 CASSPDRNQPQHF. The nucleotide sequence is TGCGCCAGCAGCCCAGACAGGAATCAGCCCCAGCATTTT.